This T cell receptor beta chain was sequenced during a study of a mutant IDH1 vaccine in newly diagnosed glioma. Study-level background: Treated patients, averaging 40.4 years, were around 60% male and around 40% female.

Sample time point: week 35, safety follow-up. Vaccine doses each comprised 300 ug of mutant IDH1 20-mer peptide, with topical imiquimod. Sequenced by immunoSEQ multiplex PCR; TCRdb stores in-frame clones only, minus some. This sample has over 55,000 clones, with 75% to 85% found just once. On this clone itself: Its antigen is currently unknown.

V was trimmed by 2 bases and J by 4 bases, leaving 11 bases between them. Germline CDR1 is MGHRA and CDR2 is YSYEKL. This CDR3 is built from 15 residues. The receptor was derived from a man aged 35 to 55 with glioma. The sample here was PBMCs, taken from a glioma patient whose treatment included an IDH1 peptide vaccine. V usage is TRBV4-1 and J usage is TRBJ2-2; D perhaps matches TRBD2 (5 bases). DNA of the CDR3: TGCGCCAGCAGCCAAATTAGCGCTTTCACCGGGGAGCTGTTTTTT. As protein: CASSQISAFTGELFF.